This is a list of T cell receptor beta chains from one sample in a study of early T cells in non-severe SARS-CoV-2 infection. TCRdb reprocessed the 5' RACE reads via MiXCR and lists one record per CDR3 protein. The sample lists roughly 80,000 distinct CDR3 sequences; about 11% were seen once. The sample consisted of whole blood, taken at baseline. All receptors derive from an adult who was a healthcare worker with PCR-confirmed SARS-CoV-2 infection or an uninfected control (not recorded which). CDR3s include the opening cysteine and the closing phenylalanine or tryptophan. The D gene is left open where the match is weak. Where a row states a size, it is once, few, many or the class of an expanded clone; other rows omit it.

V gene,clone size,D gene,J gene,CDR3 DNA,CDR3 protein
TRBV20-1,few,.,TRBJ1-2,TGCAGTGCTTGGCCGTCTGATGGCTACACCTTC,CSAWPSDGYTF
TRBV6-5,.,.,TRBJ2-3,TGTGCCAGCAGTTTACTCAGGGGAGGGACAGATACGCAGTATTTT,CASSLLRGGTDTQYF
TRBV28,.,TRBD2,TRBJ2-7,TGTGCCAGCAGTTCCCTTGGCGGGGGGAACTACGAGCAGTACTTC,CASSSLGGGNYEQYF
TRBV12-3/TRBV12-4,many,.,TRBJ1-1,TGTGCCAGCAGCTTAGACACAAACACTGAAGCTTTCTTT,CASSLDTNTEAFF
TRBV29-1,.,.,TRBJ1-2,TGCAGCGTTTTTTCGTCGAACAGAGCATATGGCTACACCTTC,CSVFSSNRAYGYTF
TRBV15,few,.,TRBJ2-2,TGTGCCACCAGCACCAGGCGGCCGTCGAACACCGGGGAGCTGTTTTTT,CATSTRRPSNTGELFF
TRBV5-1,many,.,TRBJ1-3,TGCGCCAGCAGCTTGGTGATGGGAGACACCATATATTTT,CASSLVMGDTIYF
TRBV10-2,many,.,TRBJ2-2,TGCGCCAGCAGTGAGTCGTCTGGCCCTCTGAACACCGGGGAGCTGTTTTTT,CASSESSGPLNTGELFF
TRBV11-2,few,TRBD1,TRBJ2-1,TGTGCCAGCAGCCCGACAGGGTCTTATTCGGATGAGCAGTTCTTC,CASSPTGSYSDEQFF
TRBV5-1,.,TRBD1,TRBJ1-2,TGCGCCAGCGGAGATTCAAGGGGGCCTGCCGGTGGCTACACCTTC,CASGDSRGPAGGYTF
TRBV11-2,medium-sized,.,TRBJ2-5,TGTGCCAGCAGCTTAGAAGGGTACCAAGAGACCCAGTACTTC,CASSLEGYQETQYF
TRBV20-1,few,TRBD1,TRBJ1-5,TGCAGTGCTCAACCCACAGGGGTAGGACAGCCCCAGCATTTT,CSAQPTGVGQPQHF
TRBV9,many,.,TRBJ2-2,TGTGCCAGCAGCCCAAGAGGGCGGGGCTCCACCGGGGAGCTGTTTTTT,CASSPRGRGSTGELFF
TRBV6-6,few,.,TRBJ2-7,TGTGCCAGCAGTTTAGGAGGGCAGGACGAGCAGTACTTC,CASSLGGQDEQYF
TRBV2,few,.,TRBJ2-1,TGTGCCAGCAGTGAATGGGCTAGCGTTTACAATGAGCAGTTCTTC,CASSEWASVYNEQFF
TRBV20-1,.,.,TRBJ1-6,TGCAGTGCTAGAGATTTACAGGCTAGCTCCTATAATTCACCCCTCCACTTT,CSARDLQASSYNSPLHF
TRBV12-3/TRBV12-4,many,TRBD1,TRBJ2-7,TGTGCCAGCAGTTTTCGGGACAGCTCCTACGAGCAGTACTTC,CASSFRDSSYEQYF
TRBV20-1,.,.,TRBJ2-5,TGCAGTGCGCCGGTGACCCCCTCGCGGGAGACCCAGTACTTC,CSAPVTPSRETQYF
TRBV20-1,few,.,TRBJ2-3,TGCAGTGCTAGAAAGTTGGCAGATACGCAGTATTTT,CSARKLADTQYF
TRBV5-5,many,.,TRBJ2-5,TGTGCCAGCAGCCTCAGGACAGTAGTAGAGACCCAGTACTTC,CASSLRTVVETQYF
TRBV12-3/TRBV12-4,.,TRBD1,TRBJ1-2,TGTGCCAGCAGGACAGGGGGCAGAGGTCGCTACACCTTC,CASRTGGRGRYTF
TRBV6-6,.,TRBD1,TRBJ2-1,TGTGCCAGCAGTTACTCGAGCAGGACAGGGTACAATGAGCAGTTCTTC,CASSYSSRTGYNEQFF
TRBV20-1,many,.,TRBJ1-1,TGCAGTGCCCCCACAGGGCCGAACACTGAAGCTTTCTTT,CSAPTGPNTEAFF
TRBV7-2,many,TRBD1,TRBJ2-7,TGTGCCAGCAGCGTCGTAGGGACAGGGGTCCTATACGAGCAGTACTTC,CASSVVGTGVLYEQYF
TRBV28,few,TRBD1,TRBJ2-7,TGTGCCAGCAGCAGTCCCGGGACAGGGACTGAGTACTTC,CASSSPGTGTEYF
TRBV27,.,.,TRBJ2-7,TGTGCCAGCAGGCCCTTAGGGAGAGGGTACGAGCAGTACTTC,CASRPLGRGYEQYF
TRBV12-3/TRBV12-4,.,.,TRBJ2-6,TGTGCCAGCAGTTCTAGGCCCGGGGCCAACGTCCTGACTTTC,CASSSRPGANVLTF
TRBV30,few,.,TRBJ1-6,TGTGCCTGGAGAGGGACTAAGGGCCGATCTAATTCACCCCTCCACTTT,CAWRGTKGRSNSPLHF
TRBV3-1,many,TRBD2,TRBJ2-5,TGTGCCAGCAGCCCGGGACTAGCGGGGGAAGAGACCCAGTACTTC,CASSPGLAGEETQYF
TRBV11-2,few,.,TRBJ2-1,TGTGCCAGCAGCTTATTGGTTCCGACGGGAGAGCAGTTCTTC,CASSLLVPTGEQFF
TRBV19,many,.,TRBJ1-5,TGTGCCAGTAGGCAGACCAGCTCTCCGAGTCAGCCCCAGCATTTT,CASRQTSSPSQPQHF
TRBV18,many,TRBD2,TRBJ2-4,TGTGCCAGCTCACCAAAGGCAGGGAGGGAAAACATTCAGTACTTC,CASSPKAGRENIQYF
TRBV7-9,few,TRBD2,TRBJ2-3,TGTGCCAGCAGCGGTAGCGGGGGGGCGCAGTATTTT,CASSGSGGAQYF
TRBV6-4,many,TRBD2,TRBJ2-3,TGTGCCAGCAGCGAAGCGGGGACCTCCACAGATACGCAGTATTTT,CASSEAGTSTDTQYF
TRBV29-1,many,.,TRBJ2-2,TGCAGCGTTGGGCTAGCCGGGGAGCTGTTTTTT,CSVGLAGELFF
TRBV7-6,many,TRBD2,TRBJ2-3,TGTGCCAGCAGCTTATTAGCGGGGGGCCACACAGATACGCAGTATTTT,CASSLLAGGHTDTQYF
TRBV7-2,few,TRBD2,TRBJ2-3,TGTGCCAGCAGCCGCCAAGCGGGGGTGGATACGCAGTATTTT,CASSRQAGVDTQYF
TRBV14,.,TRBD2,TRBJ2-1,TGTGCCAGCAGCCCAGACCTAGCGGATGAGCAGTTCTTC,CASSPDLADEQFF
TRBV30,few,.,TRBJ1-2,TGTGCCTGGAGTATAGCAGAATATGGCTACACCTTC,CAWSIAEYGYTF
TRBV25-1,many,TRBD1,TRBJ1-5,TGTGCCAGCAGTGAGGGACAGGGGGATGTTCAGCCCCAGCATTTT,CASSEGQGDVQPQHF
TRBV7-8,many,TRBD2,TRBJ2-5,TGTGCCAGCAGCTTTTTGGCGGGGGGAAAAGAGACCCAGTACTTC,CASSFLAGGKETQYF